This TCR beta chain was documented in a study of T cell repertoires in cytomegalovirus infection. Looking at the study overall: Both CMV infection and a matching HLA type were indicated by public TCR beta signatures.

This CDR3 is 14 amino acids long. Trimming pared 1 base from V and 4 bases from J, leaving 10 bases between. TCRdb called the reads again in MiXCR, with one record for every CDR3 protein. The repertoire consists of approximately 700,000 distinct CDR3 sequences, with 35% occurring once and the leading ten covering 2.5% to 3.5%. A word on this clonotype: As yet, its antigen is unknown.

Study outcomes and limitations: Frequencies of public TCR beta families were cumulated, and this identified carriers of CMV plus the relevant HLA. What dominated the ex vivo response were HLA-C-restricted CMV-specific TCR beta clonotypes.

The TCR originated in a human donor in good health (CMV status not recorded). Some clones in this sample may be carry-over from other donors' samples. Sequencing was carried out using PBMCs. This rearrangement joins TRBV12-3 or TRBV12-4 to TRBJ1-1, with D perhaps TRBD1 (5 bases). In DNA form, the CDR3 reads TGTGCCAGCAGTTTAGGGGCTGGGGCCACTGAAGCTTTCTTT. It is translated as CASSLGAGATEAFF.